This T cell receptor (beta chain) was recorded in a study of response to subunit inactivated influenza vaccine. Study results and limitations: The authors suggested that every seasonal influenza vaccination recruits few new T cells.

Only a few counts were recorded for this clonotype. Its cognate antigen is unknown. TCRdb independently ran MiXCR on the RT-PCR reads; one entry per CDR3 protein. The sample contains about 170,000 distinct CDR3 sequences, approximately 12% of which appear only once. Germline V CDR1 and CDR2: MGHDK, SYGVNS. This CDR3 comprises 15 residues. V lost 5 bases and J lost 9; bases outside the gene matches: 12. The sequence was collected from a man aged 50 to 69 who received an inactivated influenza vaccine. The chain recombines TRBV25-1 with TRBJ2-1; TRBD2 matches 8 bases. Sequenced material: CD8+ T cells sorted from PBMCs, taken less than 25 months after vaccination. CDR3 DNA sequence: TGTGCCAGCAGTTCCGGAGCGGGAGCTTACCGTGAGCAGTTCTTC. Amino acid sequence: CASSSGAGAYREQFF.